One and the same sample provided the 7 T cell receptor beta chains below, sequenced in a study of T cell repertoires in cytomegalovirus infection. Their target antigens are unknown. TCRdb reprocessed the reads with MiXCR, giving one entry per CDR3 protein. The sample includes about a million distinct CDR3 sequences, approximately 31% of them seen just once. Sample: cultured CD8+ T cells from PBMCs, taken from culture after CMV antigen stimulation. All receptors come from a human donor in good health (CMV status not recorded). Some clones in this sample may be carry-over from other donors' samples.

This clonotype was seen at least ten times. The chain has TRBV7-8 and TRBJ2-4; D is perhaps TRBD1 or TRBD2 (5 bases each). The CDR3 loop spans 14 amino acids. The germline CDR1 and CDR2 sequences are SGHVS and FQNEAQ. Deletions cut 1 base from V and 7 bases from J, with 11 bases between. The CDR3 region is CASSLGPGPNIQYF. CDR3 bases: TGTGCCAGCAGCTTAGGTCCGGGACCTAACATTCAGTACTTC.

V usage is TRBV6-2 or TRBV6-3 and J usage is TRBJ2-4, with 9 bases lining up with TRBD2. The CDR3 contains 13 residues. Germline V gene lookup returns CDR1 MNHEY and CDR2 SVGEGT. The ends lost 7 bases at V and 6 bases at J; junction bases unmatched: 4. CDR3 nucleotide sequence: TGTGCCAGCACAACTAGCGGGTCAAACATTCAGTACTTC. Translation: CASTTSGSNIQYF.

The chain combines TRBV28 with TRBJ1-1; 8 bases fit TRBD1. The V and J ends lost 7 bases and 4 bases, in that order; junction bases with no gene match: 8. CDR1 MDHEN and CDR2 SYDVKM come from the germline V gene. The CDR3 is 14 amino acids. The CDR3 spells CASILIQGVTEAFF. The DNA of the CDR3 is TGTGCCAGCATCCTAATACAGGGGGTCACTGAAGCTTTCTTT.

The gene calls are TRBV27 and TRBJ2-2; the D is unclear. Germline-derived CDR1 and CDR2 are MNHEY and SMNVEV (reference sequence). V was shortened by 5 bases and J by 7 bases, with 11 bases between the two germline ends. CDR3 length: 13 amino acids. CDR3 region: CASSLSAHGELFF. Written as DNA, the CDR3 is TGTGCCAGCAGTCTCTCAGCGCACGGGGAGCTGTTTTTT.

Many counts were recorded for this clonotype. The genes are TRBV7-2 and TRBJ1-2; TRBD1 is a possible D gene (5 bases). V lost 3 bases, J lost 5 bases, and 16 bases lay in between. This CDR3 contains 15 residues. Germline CDR1 reads SGHTA; CDR2 reads FQGNSA. CDR3: CASSLFGGDNYGYTF. CDR3 coding DNA: TGTGCCAGCAGCTTGTTCGGAGGGGATAATTATGGCTACACCTTC.

The chain has TRBV15 and TRBJ2-1; 10 positions agree with TRBD2. This CDR3 contains 15 residues. Trimming took 9 bases from V and 0 from J; bases not matched to a gene: 5. CDR1 and CDR2 from the germline V gene are LNHNV and YYDKDF (reference sequence). DNA of the CDR3: TGTGCCACGCAGCGGGGGGGCCACTCCTACAATGAGCAGTTCTTC. As protein: CATQRGGHSYNEQFF.

The chain couples TRBV19 to TRBJ2-7; D is unresolved. Germline CDR1 LNHDA, CDR2 SQIVND (reference sequence). This CDR3 is built from 12 residues. V dropped 5 bases and J dropped 4 bases, with 9 bases sitting between them. The CDR3 here is CASSPHQYEQYF. CDR3 in DNA: TGTGCCAGTAGTCCCCATCAGTACGAGCAGTACTTC. The whole variable domain, remainder taken from reference TRBV19 and TRBJ2-7, is DGGITQSPKYLFRKEGQNVTLSCEQNLNHDAMYWYRQDPGQGLRLIYYSQIVNDFQKGDIAEGYSVSREKKESFPLTVTSAQKNPTAFYLCASSPHQYEQYFGPGTRLTVT.